This T cell receptor beta chain stems from a study of blood T cell repertoires in COVID-19. The wider study: PBMCs, B-cell-depleted T cells, or T cells were the source of the cDNA or gDNA that made up the material.

Categorization into cohorts depended on clinical history that participants reported. Germline-derived CDR1 and CDR2 are SEHNR and FQNEAQ (reference sequence). The CDR3 is 17 residues long. After removal of 4 bases from V and 0 bases from J, the junction contained 11 bases not matched to a gene. In the study's own analysis: Quantification of nucleated cells was approximated via reference gene primer amplification. Measured with immunoSEQ multiplex PCR; TCRdb has only the in-frame clones, and not every one. That table gives V, J and clone size, and the DNA gave D and trimming. The sample holds about 280,000 clones, roughly 86% seen once.

The receptor was derived from a woman aged 55-70 years who had recovered from COVID-19. The sample was PBMCs or T cells enriched from blood (not recorded which). The genes are TRBV7-9 and TRBJ2-7, with 8 positions matching TRBD2. The CDR3 DNA follows: TGTGCCAGCAGCTCGCCACGAGCTACTAGCGGCTCCTACGAGCAGTACTTC. It translates to CASSSPRATSGSYEQYF.